This T cell receptor (beta chain) was profiled in a study of T cells in Graves' hyperthyroidism and ophthalmopathy. RNA transcripts gave rise to amplified TCR beta CDR3 regions. Primed by the HTBI set, a first-round RT-PCR was run on the TCR CDR3. Each CDR3 protein is one row after TCRdb ran MiXCR on the multiplex PCR reads. The sample has hundreds of thousands of distinct CDR3 sequences, about a sixth seen once. Thyroid ultrasound and orbital computed tomography, with clinical symptoms and serum thyroxine and TRAb, informed diagnoses. V lost 1 base and J lost 3; bases outside the gene matches: 2. This CDR3 has 15 residues. The germline V gene has CDR1 LGHDT and CDR2 YNNKEL (reference sequence). Study observations and caveats: The model anticipated ophthalmopathy a median approximately six months pre-onset.

This clonotype was seen repeatedly, ten times or more. Its antigen is unknown. Material for sequencing was blood. The rearrangement links TRBV3-1 to TRBJ1-2; the match to TRBD1 covers 10 bases. This TCR was sampled from a middle-aged woman with Graves' ophthalmopathy. CDR3 in DNA: TGTGCCAGCAGCCAAGTGGGACAGGGGTACTATGGCTACACCTTC. It codes for CASSQVGQGYYGYTF.